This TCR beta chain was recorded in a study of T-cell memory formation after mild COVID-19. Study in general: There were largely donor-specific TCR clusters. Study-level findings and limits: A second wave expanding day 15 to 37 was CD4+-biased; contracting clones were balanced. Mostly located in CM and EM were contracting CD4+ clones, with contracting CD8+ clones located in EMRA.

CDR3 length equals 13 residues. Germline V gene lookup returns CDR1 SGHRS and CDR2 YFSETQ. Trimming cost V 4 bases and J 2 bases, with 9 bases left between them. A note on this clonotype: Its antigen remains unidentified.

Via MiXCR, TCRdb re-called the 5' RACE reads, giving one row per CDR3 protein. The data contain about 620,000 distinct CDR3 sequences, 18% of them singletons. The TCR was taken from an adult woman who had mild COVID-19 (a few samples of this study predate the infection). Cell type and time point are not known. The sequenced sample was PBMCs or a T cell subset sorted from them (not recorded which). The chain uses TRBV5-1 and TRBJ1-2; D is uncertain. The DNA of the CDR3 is TGCGCCAGCAGCCCGATAGGGAACTATGGCTACACCTTC. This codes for CASSPIGNYGYTF.